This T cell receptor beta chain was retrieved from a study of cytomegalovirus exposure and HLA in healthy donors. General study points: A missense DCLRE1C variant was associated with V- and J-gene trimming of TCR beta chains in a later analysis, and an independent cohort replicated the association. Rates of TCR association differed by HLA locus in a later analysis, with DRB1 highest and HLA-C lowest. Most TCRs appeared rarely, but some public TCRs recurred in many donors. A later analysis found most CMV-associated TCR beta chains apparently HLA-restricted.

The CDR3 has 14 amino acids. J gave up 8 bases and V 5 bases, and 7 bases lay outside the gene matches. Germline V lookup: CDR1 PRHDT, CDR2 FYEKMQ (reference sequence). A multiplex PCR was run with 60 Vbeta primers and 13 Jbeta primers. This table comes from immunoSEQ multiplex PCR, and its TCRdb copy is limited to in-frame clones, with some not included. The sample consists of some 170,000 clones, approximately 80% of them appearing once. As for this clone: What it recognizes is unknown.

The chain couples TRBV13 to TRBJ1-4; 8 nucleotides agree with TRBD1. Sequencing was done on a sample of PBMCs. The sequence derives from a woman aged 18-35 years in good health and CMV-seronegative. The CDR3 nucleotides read TGTGCCAGCAGCCGGACAGGGTACGGCGAAAAACTGTTTTTT. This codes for CASSRTGYGEKLFF.